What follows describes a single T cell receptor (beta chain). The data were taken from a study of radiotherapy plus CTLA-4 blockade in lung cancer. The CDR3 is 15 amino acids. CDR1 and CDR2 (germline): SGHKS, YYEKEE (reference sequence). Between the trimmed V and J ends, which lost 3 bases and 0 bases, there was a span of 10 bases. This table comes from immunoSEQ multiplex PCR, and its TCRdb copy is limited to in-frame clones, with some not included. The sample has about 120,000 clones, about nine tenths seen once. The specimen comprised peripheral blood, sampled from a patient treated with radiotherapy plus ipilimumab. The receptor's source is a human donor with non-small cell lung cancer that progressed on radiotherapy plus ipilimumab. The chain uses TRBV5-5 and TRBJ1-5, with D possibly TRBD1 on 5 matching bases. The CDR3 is CASSWGPSSNQPQHF. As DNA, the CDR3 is TGTGCCAGCAGCTGGGGCCCATCTAGCAATCAGCCCCAGCATTTT.